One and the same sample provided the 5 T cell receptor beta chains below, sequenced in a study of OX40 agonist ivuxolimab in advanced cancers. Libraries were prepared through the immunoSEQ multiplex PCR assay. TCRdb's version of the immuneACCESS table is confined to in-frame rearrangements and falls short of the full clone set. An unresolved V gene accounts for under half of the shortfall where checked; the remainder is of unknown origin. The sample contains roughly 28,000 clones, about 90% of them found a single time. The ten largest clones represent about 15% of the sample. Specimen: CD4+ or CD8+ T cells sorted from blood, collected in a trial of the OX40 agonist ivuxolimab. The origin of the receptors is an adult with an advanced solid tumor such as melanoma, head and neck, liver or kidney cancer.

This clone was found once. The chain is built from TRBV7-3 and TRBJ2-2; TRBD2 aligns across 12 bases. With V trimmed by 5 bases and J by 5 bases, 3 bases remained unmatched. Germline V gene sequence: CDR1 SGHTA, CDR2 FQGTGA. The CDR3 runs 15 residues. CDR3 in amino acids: CASSPGTSGTGELFF. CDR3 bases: TGTGCCAGCAGCCCCGGGACTAGCGGGACCGGGGAGCTGTTTTTT.

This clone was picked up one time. CDR3 nucleotide sequence: TGTGCCAGCAGTTTAGTAGGGAACTCGGCTAATCAGCCCCAGCATTTT. Residues: CASSLVGNSANQPQHF. The gene calls are TRBV28 and TRBJ1-5; D call uncertain. In germline, CDR1 is MDHEN, CDR2 SYDVKM. The CDR3 totals 16 residues. Trimming removed 2 bases at V and 4 bases at J, with 15 bases between.

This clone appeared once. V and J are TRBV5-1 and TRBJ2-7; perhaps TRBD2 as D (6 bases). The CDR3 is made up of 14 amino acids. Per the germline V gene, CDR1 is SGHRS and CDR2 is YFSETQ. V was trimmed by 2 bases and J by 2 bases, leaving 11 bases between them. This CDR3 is CASSFTSFAYEQYF. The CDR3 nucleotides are TGCGCCAGCAGCTTTACTAGCTTCGCCTACGAGCAGTACTTC. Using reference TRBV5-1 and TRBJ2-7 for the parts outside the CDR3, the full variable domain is KAGVTQTPRYLIKTRGQQVTLSCSPISGHRSVSWYQQTPGQGLQFLFEYFSETQRNKGNFPGRFSGRQFSNSRSEMNVSTLELGDSALYLCASSFTSFAYEQYFGPGTRLTVT.

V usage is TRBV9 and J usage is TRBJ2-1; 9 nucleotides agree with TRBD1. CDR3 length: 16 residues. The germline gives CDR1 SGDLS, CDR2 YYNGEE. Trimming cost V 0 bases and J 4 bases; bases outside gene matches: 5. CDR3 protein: CASSVAEDRGYNEQFF. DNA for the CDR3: TGTGCCAGCAGCGTAGCGGAGGACAGGGGTTACAATGAGCAGTTCTTC.

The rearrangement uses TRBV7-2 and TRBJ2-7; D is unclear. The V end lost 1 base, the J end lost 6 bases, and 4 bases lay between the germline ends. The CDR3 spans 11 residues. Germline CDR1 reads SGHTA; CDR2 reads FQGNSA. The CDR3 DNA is TGTGCCAGCAGCTTAGGGGTCGAGCAGTACTTC. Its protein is CASSLGVEQYF. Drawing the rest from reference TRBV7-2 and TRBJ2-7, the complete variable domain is GAGVSQSPSNKVTEKGKDVELRCDPISGHTALYWYRQSLGQGLEFLIYFQGNSAPDKSGLPSDRFSAERTGGSVSTLTIQRTQQEDSAVYLCASSLGVEQYFGPGTRLTVT.